This T cell receptor (beta chain) stems from a study of shared clonotypes between healthy human individuals (TCRdb year 2020). About the investigation overall: Two women and a few men aged 18 to 49 years were included in the cohort. Blood TCR repertoires of about 5 healthy adults were deeply sequenced to estimate repertoire size and the extent of clonotype sharing between individuals. For each donor, CD4 naive and CD4 memory were each given three plates, CD8 naive was given two plates, and CD8 memory was given one plate. Each donor's leukapheresis produced roughly between roughly 0.85 and 9 billion PBMCs. To increase sequencing depth and limit assay-specific biases, different laboratories used diverse techniques to prepare libraries and sequence TCR repertoires.

The donors were healthy, HIV-negative adults with no recently reported acute infections or vaccinations. Every donor was a Caucasian adult living in Nashville, Tennessee, USA. CD4+ T cells were enriched through magnetic negative selection, after which naive cells were positively selected on CD45RA and the remaining negative fraction served as the memory subset. Blood was collected by leukapheresis, and PBMCs were isolated by Ficoll-Histopaque density gradient centrifugation and then cryopreserved in liquid nitrogen vapor phase. Purity and quantity of every magnetically sorted T cell population were checked by analytical flow cytometry. Genomic DNA was isolated from each sorted fraction and quantified by UV absorbance on a Nanodrop 2000c. The CDR3 runs 18 amino acids, cysteine and phenylalanine included. Of all the DNA, just the CDR3 is kept, 54 bases in frame from base 1. The germline V and J ends show losses of 3 bases and 7 bases respectively, and no gene match explains 18 bases of the junction. CDR1 and CDR2, per the germline V gene, are LGHNA and YSLEER.

What the authors observed across the whole study: Sampling was limited to blood, and TCR repertoires in tissue likely differ from TCR repertoires in blood. Sharing across a handful of donors was observed for about 5% of naive CD4, about 4% of naive CD8, over 2% of memory CD4, and roughly 0.4% of memory CD8 clonotypes. Compared with non-shared clonotypes, clonotypes shared by all four sorted-subset donors had higher generation probabilities. Because the study included only a small number of donors, the genetic and exposure-history diversity represented was limited. Even with the large sequencing depth, rarefaction of the sorted-subset datasets indicated that sequencing was incomplete. Larger estimated clonotype richness was generally found for naive subsets than for memory subsets. Pairwise subsampling led to the expectation that sequencing depth would affect the degree of clonotype sharing among donors.

Using the deep immunoSEQ assay, multiplex PCR amplified TCR CDR3 regions from genomic DNA. Extracted genomic DNA from each cell subset was distributed evenly across all wells of several immunoSEQ 96-well plates, and each plate was treated as a replicate. For sorted subsets, roughly 200 ng of genomic DNA, equivalent to 30,000 or so T cell genomes, went into each replicate PCR. The purified libraries were quantified using a Qubit 3.0 fluorometer, sized with a Bioanalyzer 2100, and then quantified again using the KAPA Library Quantification kit. A separate single-read 150-cycle Illumina NextSeq 550 flow cell was used to sequence each immunoSEQ 96-well plate. The source study handled its data this way. Because only junctional sequences without quality scores were contained in the immunoSEQ output, filtering matching that applied to full-length reads could not be performed. To assign V/J genes and CDR3, sequences were annotated against IMGT germline references using PyIR, a Python wrapper for IgBLAST v1.9. Reads were removed for weak V/J assignments (E-value above 1e-6), missing CDR3, stop codons, out-of-frame junctions, or ambiguous translated residues. V3J clonotypes were defined by identical inferred V gene, J gene, and CDR3 amino acid sequence. To compute the percentage overlap between repertoires, the number of shared unique clonotypes was divided by the size of the smaller repertoire. RTK rarefaction, the Chao1 estimator, and Recon v2.1 estimates of unobserved clonotypes were used to assess repertoire richness. Generation probabilities for all TCRbeta clonotypes obtained by the gDNA method from a handful of donors were computed using OLGA. The clones in this table, taken by TCRdb from immuneACCESS, are in-frame only. Not every clone is retained; where verified, under half of the shortfall comes from an unresolved V gene, and the cause of the rest is unknown. From that table come the V and J calls and clone size; the DNA was used to work out D and trimming. The sample table holds about 2.4 million clones, of which approximately 93% were seen once. The ten largest clones add up to about 0.38% of the sample.

Points on this clone: The clone's antigen remains unknown. The record has no base qualities; no much larger clone is one base away.

Material for sequencing was naive CD4+ T cells from PBMCs. The sample's cell subset or site, from its label and the paper: CD45RA+ positively selected. This clonotype originated in a man aged 18 to 29 in good health. Some clones in this sample may be carry-over from other donors' samples. The V gene is TRBV4-3 and the J gene is TRBJ1-2, and TRBD1 aligns with 9 junction nucleotides. The bases read TGCGCCAGCAGCCAGGAGGCTAGTACTCGACAGGGGGGCAGTGGCTACACCTTC. This sequence encodes CASSQEASTRQGGSGYTF.